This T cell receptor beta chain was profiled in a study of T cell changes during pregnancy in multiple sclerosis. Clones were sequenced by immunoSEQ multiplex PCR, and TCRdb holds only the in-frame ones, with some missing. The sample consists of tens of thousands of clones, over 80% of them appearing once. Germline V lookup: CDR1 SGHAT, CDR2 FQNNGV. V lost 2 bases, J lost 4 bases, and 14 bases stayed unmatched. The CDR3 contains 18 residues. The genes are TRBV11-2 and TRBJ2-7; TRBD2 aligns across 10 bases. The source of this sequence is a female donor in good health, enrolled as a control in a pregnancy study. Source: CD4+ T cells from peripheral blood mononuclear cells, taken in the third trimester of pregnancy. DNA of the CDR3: TGTGCCAGCAGCTTAAGGGGCCCCCTAGCGGGAGTTAGGTACGAGCAGTACTTC. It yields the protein CASSLRGPLAGVRYEQYF.